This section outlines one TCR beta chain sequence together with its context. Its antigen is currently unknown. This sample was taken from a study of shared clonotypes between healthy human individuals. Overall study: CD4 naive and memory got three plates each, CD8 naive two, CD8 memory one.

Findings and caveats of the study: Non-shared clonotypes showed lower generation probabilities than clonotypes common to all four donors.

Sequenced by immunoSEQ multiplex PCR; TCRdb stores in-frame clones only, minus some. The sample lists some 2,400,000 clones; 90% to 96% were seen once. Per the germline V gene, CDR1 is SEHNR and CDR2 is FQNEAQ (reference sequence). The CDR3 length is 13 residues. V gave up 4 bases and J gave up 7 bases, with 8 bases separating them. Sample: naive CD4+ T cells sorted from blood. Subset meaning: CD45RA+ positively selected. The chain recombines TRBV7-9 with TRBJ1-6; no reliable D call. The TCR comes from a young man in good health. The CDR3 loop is CASSYEGNSPLHF. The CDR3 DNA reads TGTGCCAGCAGCTATGAAGGGAATTCACCCCTCCACTTT.